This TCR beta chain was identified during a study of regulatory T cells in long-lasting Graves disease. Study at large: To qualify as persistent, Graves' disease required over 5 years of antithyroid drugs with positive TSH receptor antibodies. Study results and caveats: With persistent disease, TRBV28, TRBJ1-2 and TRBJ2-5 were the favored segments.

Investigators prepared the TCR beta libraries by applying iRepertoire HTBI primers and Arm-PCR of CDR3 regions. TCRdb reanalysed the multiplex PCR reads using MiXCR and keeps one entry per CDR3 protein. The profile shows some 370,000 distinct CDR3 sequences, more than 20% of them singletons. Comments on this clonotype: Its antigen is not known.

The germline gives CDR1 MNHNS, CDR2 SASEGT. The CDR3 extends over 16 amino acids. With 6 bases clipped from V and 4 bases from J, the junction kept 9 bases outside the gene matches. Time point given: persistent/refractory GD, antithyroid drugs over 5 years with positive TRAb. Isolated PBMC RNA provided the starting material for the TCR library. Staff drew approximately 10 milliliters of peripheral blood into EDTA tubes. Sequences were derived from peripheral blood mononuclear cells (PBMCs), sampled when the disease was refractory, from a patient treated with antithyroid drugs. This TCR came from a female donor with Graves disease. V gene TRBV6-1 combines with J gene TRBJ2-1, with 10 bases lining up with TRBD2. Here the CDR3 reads CASRVSSGSFYNEQFF. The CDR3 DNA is TGTGCCAGCAGAGTTTCTAGCGGGAGCTTTTACAATGAGCAGTTCTTC.